The source of this T cell receptor (beta chain) is a study of cytomegalovirus exposure and HLA in healthy donors. Germline V gives CDR1 MGHRA, CDR2 YSYEKL. The CDR3 covers 15 residues. V lost 3 bases and J 3 bases, leaving 12 bases between the germline ends. The study's findings and limits: A highly shared variant cluster was judged a likely technical artifact.

In regard to this clone: Its antigen is as yet unknown.

CMV serostatus data were not documented for this donor. PCR employed 60 Vbeta and 13 Jbeta primers. The method was immunoSEQ multiplex PCR; TCRdb's version includes in-frame clones alone and lacks a portion of them. In the table there are approximately 140,000 clones, 70% to 80% of which are singletons. This TCR came from a human donor in good health. Specimen: PBMCs. The V call is TRBV4-1, the J call TRBJ2-1, with a tentative D call TRBD2 (5 bases). The CDR3: CASSQSEEVYNEQFF. CDR3 sequence (DNA): TGCGCCAGCAGCCAGTCGGAGGAGGTCTACAATGAGCAGTTCTTC.